The T cell receptor beta chain under discussion was sequenced for a study of T-cell reconstitution after alpha-beta-depleted transplantation in children. The table lists this clonotype with a few counts. Researchers prepared the TCRbeta library using unique molecular identifiers, the study reports. TCRdb fed the PCR reads into MiXCR, producing one record per CDR3 protein. The top ten hold around 0.8% of the sample, which has hundreds of thousands of distinct CDR3 sequences, around 13% seen once. This CDR3 has 16 residues. Trimming cost V 0 bases and J 7 bases; bases outside gene matches: 7. CDR1 and CDR2 from the germline V gene are SGHRS and YFSETQ.

V gene TRBV5-1 combines with J gene TRBJ2-1; 10 nucleotides align to TRBD2. This receptor was obtained from a girl aged 2 to 9 with congenital amegakaryocytic thrombocytopenia, due to receive a stem cell transplant. Here the sequenced sample was PBMCs, taken before TCRalphabeta/CD19-depleted stem cell transplant. Here the CDR3 DNA reads TGCGCCAGCAGCTTGGTGGCTAGCGGGGGTGGGAATGAGCAGTTCTTC. Amino acid sequence: CASSLVASGGGNEQFF.